The source of this T cell receptor (beta chain) is a study of PD-1 blockade in classical Hodgkin lymphoma. Study findings and constraints: Complete responders showed a baseline diversity that resembled the diversity of newly diagnosed patients.

Brentuximab vedotin exposure varied, and every patient relapsed after autologous stem cell transplantation. Thawed PBMCs were the source of CD4+ T cells, purified by magnetic negative selection. Classification of best responses gave complete response, partial response or progressive disease. Sequencing used immunoSEQ multiplex PCR; TCRdb keeps in-frame clones, though not all of them. The sample shows tens of thousands of clones, approximately 83% of them seen only once. As for this clone: The target antigen is unknown.

Trimming shortened V by 3 bases and J by 14 bases, and 9 bases separated the two germline ends. The germline gives CDR1 SGHRS, CDR2 YFSETQ. CDR3 size: 11 residues. The J gene is TRBJ2-6, the V gene TRBV5-1; D is undetermined. The receptor was derived from a human donor with classical Hodgkin lymphoma. This sample comprised CD4+ T cells from blood, obtained at baseline. The CDR3 is CASSYDSLLTF. For the CDR3, the DNA is TGCGCCAGCAGCTACGACTCACTCCTGACTTTC.